This T cell receptor (beta chain) came from a study of blood T cells in healthy people across ages. Study-wide results and limits: Higher diversity, along with more naive CD4+ cells, distinguished long-lived donors from aged donors. Significant beta diversity loss was already apparent by age around 40, declining roughly linearly.

Note on this clonotype: Its antigen is unknown.

V was clipped by 4 bases and J by 7 bases; unmatched bases: 9. The CDR3 has 15 residues. The germline CDR1 and CDR2 sequences are MNHEY and SVGEGT. Primers used in a second PCR of about 6 to 11 cycles were a sample-barcoded 5' primer and a J-beta primer mix. Unique molecular identifiers of 12 random nucleotides labeled each cDNA. Any given sample supplied a minimum of 2.5 million CDR3-containing paired-end reads. MiXCR, applied by TCRdb to the 5' RACE reads, yields one record per CDR3 protein. The data contain some 1.7 million distinct CDR3 sequences, approximately 28% of them singletons. The clonotype was recovered from a woman in her twenties or thirties in good health. The chain carries TRBV6-2 or TRBV6-3 and TRBJ1-4; 7 bases map to TRBD1. The sample comprised blood. This CDR3 reads CASSSPGTAREKLFF. CDR3 bases: TGTGCCAGCAGTTCCCCCGGGACAGCTCGTGAAAAACTGTTTTTT.